Presented here are 12 T cell receptor beta chains from one specimen sequenced in a study of OX40 agonist ivuxolimab in advanced cancers. Only in-frame clones appear in the TCRdb table, and some are missing; sequencing was by immunoSEQ multiplex PCR. The repertoire includes about 20,000 clones, around 71% of them detected once, and about 17% sits in the top ten. The sample consisted of CD4+ or CD8+ T cells sorted from blood, taken in a trial of the OX40 agonist ivuxolimab. The receptors derive from an adult with an advanced solid tumor such as melanoma, head and neck, liver or kidney cancer.

The gene calls are TRBV7-7 and TRBJ2-1; TRBD1 is a possible D gene (5 bases). From germline, CDR1 is SSHAT and CDR2 FNYEAQ (reference sequence). V was shortened by 5 bases and J by 3 bases, with 8 bases between the two germline ends. This CDR3 is built from 13 residues. CDR3 region: CASSAGHYNEQFF. The CDR3 DNA follows: TGTGCCAGCAGCGCCGGACACTACAATGAGCAGTTCTTC. The full variable domain, in which reference TRBV7-7 and TRBJ2-1 provide the parts outside the CDR3, is GAGVSQSPRYKVTKRGQDVTLRCDPISSHATLYWYQQALGQGPEFLTYFNYEAQPDKSGLPSDRFSAERPEGSISTLTIQRTEQRDSAMYRCASSAGHYNEQFFGPGTRLTVL.

This clone was recorded once. The chain uses TRBV28 and TRBJ1-1, with D unresolved. Trimming took off 2 bases at V and 0 bases at J, with 7 bases between the two ends. Germline CDR1 reads MDHEN; CDR2 reads SYDVKM. The length of the CDR3 is 14 residues. The CDR3 nucleotides are TGTGCCAGCAGTTTAAGACAACTGAACACTGAAGCTTTCTTT. Translating gives CASSLRQLNTEAFF.

This clone was counted a single time. The gene calls are TRBV2 and TRBJ2-5; D is unclear. The CDR3 length is 14 residues. The germline V gene has CDR1 SNHLY and CDR2 FYNNEI. V was cut by 3 bases and J by 0 bases, with 8 bases left in between. CDR3 bases: TGTGCCAGCAGTGAGAACAGCGACCAAGAGACCCAGTACTTC. As protein: CASSENSDQETQYF. Full variable domain (rest looked up from reference TRBV2 and TRBJ2-5): EPEVTQTPSHQVTQMGQEVILRCVPISNHLYFYWYRQILGQKVEFLVSFYNNEISEKSEIFDDQFSVERPDGSNFTLKIRSTKLEDSAMYFCASSENSDQETQYFGPGTRLLVL.

This chain uses TRBV13 with TRBJ2-2; 9 bases fit TRBD2. The CDR3 consists of 16 residues. Germline CDR1 reads PRHDT; CDR2 reads FYEKMQ (reference sequence). The trim removed 2 bases at V and 7 bases at J, leaving 8 bases unmatched. CDR3 protein: CASSLMTSGKYGELFF. CDR3 nucleotides: TGTGCCAGCAGCTTAATGACTAGCGGAAAGTACGGGGAGCTGTTTTTT.

The J gene is TRBJ1-4, the V gene TRBV6-5; D call uncertain. Trimming removed 6 bases at V and 4 bases at J, with 9 bases between. The CDR3 contains 13 residues. Germline assignment: CDR1 MNHEY and CDR2 SVGAGI. CDR3 protein: CASRYDLNEKLFF. DNA for the CDR3: TGTGCCAGCAGATACGACCTTAATGAAAAACTGTTTTTT.

The chain uses TRBV5-4 and TRBJ2-7; perhaps TRBD1 as D (6 bases). The germline V gene has CDR1 SGHNT and CDR2 YYREEE (reference sequence). The CDR3 is 12 amino acids. Trimming stripped 5 bases from V and 2 bases from J, with 8 bases between. For the CDR3, the DNA is TGTGCCAGCAGTACAGGGCCCTACGAGCAGTACTTC. Translating it yields CASSTGPYEQYF.

This clone was recorded a few times. V and J are TRBV28 and TRBJ2-2, with 8 bases matching TRBD1. Germline CDR1 is MDHEN and CDR2 is SYDVKM. The CDR3 is 18 amino acids. Trimming took 1 base from V and 6 from J; bases not matched to a gene: 13. Here the CDR3 DNA reads TGTGCCAGCAGTTTATTAGGGGGAAGAGACAGGGGTCCCGGGGAGCTGTTTTTT. This sequence encodes CASSLLGGRDRGPGELFF.

The chain recombines TRBV5-8 with TRBJ2-7; D uncertain. Germline CDR1 reads SGHTS; CDR2 reads YDEGEE. V lost 2 bases and J lost 6, with 12 bases in between. The CDR3 extends over 13 amino acids. The CDR3 DNA follows: TGTGCCAGCAGCTTCCCCGCATCTACCGAGCAGTACTTC. It is translated as CASSFPASTEQYF.

In this sample, this clone turned up a few times. The genes are TRBV9 and TRBJ2-3; 8 bases align to TRBD2. The V gene end was trimmed by 0 bases and the J gene end by 3 bases; junction bases not matched to a gene: 3. The CDR3 has 15 amino acids. CDR1 is SGDLS and CDR2 is YYNGEE in the germline V gene. The CDR3 nucleotides read TGTGCCAGCAGCGTAGGCGGGAGGAAAACAGATACGCAGTATTTT. This encodes CASSVGGRKTDTQYF.

The V gene is TRBV7-8, the J gene TRBJ2-2; D gene unclear. Germline V gene sequence: CDR1 SGHVS, CDR2 FQNEAQ. V lost 2 bases, J lost 8 bases, and 3 bases lay in between. The CDR3 totals 11 residues. CDR3 DNA sequence: TGTGCCAGCAGCTTAAGTGGGGAGCTGTTTTTT. Translation gives CASSLSGELFF.

This clone was observed a few times. The genes are TRBV7-3 and TRBJ2-7, with D unresolved. The CDR3 extends over 14 amino acids. Per germline, CDR1 SGHTA and CDR2 FQGTGA. V shed 2 bases and J shed 0 bases, with 8 bases lying between them. In DNA form, the CDR3 reads TGTGCCAGCAGCTTAGAACTGAGCTCCTACGAGCAGTACTTC. Its protein is CASSLELSSYEQYF. Full variable domain (rest looked up from reference TRBV7-3 and TRBJ2-7): GAGVSQTPSNKVTEKGKYVELRCDPISGHTALYWYRQSLGQGPEFLIYFQGTGAADDSGLPNDRFFAVRPEGSVSTLKIQRTERGDSAVYLCASSLELSSYEQYFGPGTRLTVT.

The chain uses TRBV7-3 and TRBJ2-2; D not certain. Germline loops: CDR1 SGHTA, CDR2 FQGTGA. The CDR3 has 11 amino acids. V lost 2 bases to trimming and J lost 11 bases, with 6 bases between them. CDR3 in DNA: TGTGCCAGCAGCTTAGCAGGCGAGCTGTTTTTT. It encodes CASSLAGELFF.